The 3 T cell receptor beta chains given below trace back to one sample, sequenced in a study of blood T cell repertoires in COVID-19. The repertoire was sequenced with immunoSEQ multiplex PCR; TCRdb's copy has only in-frame clones and lacks some. The sample has about 160,000 clones; about four fifths are singletons. Specimen: peripheral blood. Receptors were obtained from a man between 65 and 80 years old who had recovered from COVID-19.

V and J are TRBV4-1 and TRBJ2-7; D might be TRBD2 (5 bases). Trimming shortened V by 1 base and J by 0 bases, and 16 bases separated the two germline ends. This CDR3 is built from 17 residues. From germline, CDR1 is MGHRA and CDR2 YSYEKL. Here the CDR3 reads CASSQVGRFEGSYEQYF. For the CDR3, the DNA is TGCGCCAGCAGCCAAGTAGGTCGCTTCGAGGGCTCCTACGAGCAGTACTTC.

The chain has TRBV4-3 and TRBJ2-1; TRBD2 aligns across 7 bases. Looked up from germline, CDR1 is LGHNA and CDR2 is YSLEER. This CDR3 region has 17 residues. V was clipped by 5 bases and J by 7 bases; unmatched bases: 17. CDR3 amino acids: CASSSNEWEGRVNEQFF. As DNA, the CDR3 is TGCGCCAGCAGCTCCAATGAATGGGAGGGCCGTGTAAATGAGCAGTTCTTC.

The rearrangement uses TRBV5-1 and TRBJ2-3; TRBD2 matches at 9 bases. From germline, CDR1 is SGHRS and CDR2 YFSETQ. The V segment lost 4 bases and the J segment 1 base; nucleotides outside the gene matches: 13. This CDR3 is built from 18 residues. CDR3 sequence (DNA): TGCGCCAGCAGCCGGGGCGGTCTTTTAGCGGGAGGCACAGATACGCAGTATTTT. As protein: CASSRGGLLAGGTDTQYF.